The rows below give T cell receptor beta chains drawn from one sample of a study of blood T cells in healthy people across ages. From the 5' RACE reads, TCRdb called clonotypes with MiXCR, one entry per CDR3 protein. Of about 290,000 distinct CDR3 sequences listed, roughly a quarter are singletons. What was sequenced was blood. These receptors all come from a woman between 65 and 79 years old in good health. Both conserved end residues are part of each CDR3. A D gene is named only where the DNA matches it firmly. A row's size may be missing; if present it is once, few, many or a size class.

TGCAGCGTTGCCATAGGGGGTAGGGCCTACGAGCAGTACTTC,CSVAIGGRAYEQYF,TRBJ2-7,-,TRBV29-1,many
TGCGCCAGCAGCCAGGGGGACAGAGAGGCCGGGGAGCTGTTTTTT,CASSQGDREAGELFF,TRBJ2-2,TRBD1,TRBV4-1,few
TGCAGTGCTAGAGATGGCGGGAGGGCCGTGGGCAATGAGCAGTTCTTC,CSARDGGRAVGNEQFF,TRBJ2-1,TRBD2,TRBV20-1,-
TGCAGCGTAGAACGGGAGACTAGCGGGAACAATGAGCAGTTCTTC,CSVERETSGNNEQFF,TRBJ2-1,TRBD2,TRBV29-1,-
TGTGCCAGCAGCTTAAAGCGGGAGGGCCGCAATGAGCAGTTCTTC,CASSLKREGRNEQFF,TRBJ2-1,TRBD2,TRBV7-2,-
TGTGCCACCAGTGTTTTAGCGGGTGGCTCCTACGAGCAGTACTTC,CATSVLAGGSYEQYF,TRBJ2-7,TRBD2,TRBV24-1,-
TGTGCCAGTAAAGAAGGCGGCAGGGGGAACGAGGGCTACACCTTC,CASKEGGRGNEGYTF,TRBJ1-2,TRBD1,TRBV19,-
TGTGCCAGCAGCGTAATGACCCAAGCCCCTGAAGCTTTCTTT,CASSVMTQAPEAFF,TRBJ1-1,-,TRBV9,-
TGTGCCAGCAGCCTCAACCGGGGGCTCGAGCAGTACTTC,CASSLNRGLEQYF,TRBJ2-7,-,TRBV14,few
TGTGCCAGCAGGGCCCGTCCGCTAGAAAAACTGTTTTTT,CASRARPLEKLFF,TRBJ1-4,-,TRBV28,many
TGTGCCACCAGTGATTACGGGACAGGGGACAATGAGCAGTTCTTC,CATSDYGTGDNEQFF,TRBJ2-1,TRBD1,TRBV24-1,-
TGTGCCAGCAGTTTACCCCCAGATACGCAGTATTTT,CASSLPPDTQYF,TRBJ2-3,-,TRBV27,-
TGCGCCAGCAGCTTATCCATGGGTTACAATGAGCAGTTCTTC,CASSLSMGYNEQFF,TRBJ2-1,-,TRBV5-1,few
TGTGCCAGCAGCCAGAGTCTTCTCGACACCGGGGAGCTGTTTTTT,CASSQSLLDTGELFF,TRBJ2-2,-,TRBV14,few
TGTGCCAGCAGTTTCGGCCAGACCACTAGGGGCTACACCTTC,CASSFGQTTRGYTF,TRBJ1-2,-,TRBV27,-
TGTGCCATCAGTGCCAGGGGAGGTGCTGAAAAACTGTTTTTT,CAISARGGAEKLFF,TRBJ1-4,-,TRBV10-3,many
TGTGCCAGCAGCCGACTAGGGACTGAGCAGTTCTTC,CASSRLGTEQFF,TRBJ2-1,-,TRBV6-2/TRBV6-3,many
TGTGCCAGCAGTTACTCGATGGCTAGCGGGATTTACAATGAGCAGTTCTTC,CASSYSMASGIYNEQFF,TRBJ2-1,TRBD2,TRBV6-5,few
TGCGCCAGCAGAGGGACTAGCGGGAGAAACGAGCGGTACTTC,CASRGTSGRNERYF,TRBJ2-1,TRBD2,TRBV10-2,-
TGCAGCGCCCTCCGGGACAGGGGTTTCGAGCAGTACTTC,CSALRDRGFEQYF,TRBJ2-7,TRBD1,TRBV29-1,-
TGTGCCAGCAGCCGGGGGACTATCCAAGAGACCCAGTACTTC,CASSRGTIQETQYF,TRBJ2-5,TRBD2,TRBV5-6,few
TGCAGTGCTAGCCAGCGAAATCAGCCCCAGCATTTT,CSASQRNQPQHF,TRBJ1-5,-,TRBV20-1,-
TGCAGTGTTAGGACTGCTGGCTCCTACGAGCAGTACTTC,CSVRTAGSYEQYF,TRBJ2-7,-,TRBV20-1,-
TGTGCCAGCAGCCCACAGGGTTGGGAGCAGTTCTTC,CASSPQGWEQFF,TRBJ2-1,-,TRBV14,-
TGTGCCAGCAGCTTAACACCCCACACTGAAGCTTTCTTT,CASSLTPHTEAFF,TRBJ1-1,-,TRBV11-1,many
TGCAGCGCATGGGGGGAAGCGAATGGCTACACCTTC,CSAWGEANGYTF,TRBJ1-2,-,TRBV29-1,many
TGTGCCAGCAGCCCATCTGGGGCATGGAATGAAAAACTGTTTTTT,CASSPSGAWNEKLFF,TRBJ1-4,-,TRBV16,-
TGTGCCAGCAGTCCCCTAGCGGGTAGGAACACTGAAGCTTTCTTT,CASSPLAGRNTEAFF,TRBJ1-1,-,TRBV12-3/TRBV12-4,few
TGCGCCAGCAGCATGGACGGATCTAGAATTTACGAGCAGTACTTC,CASSMDGSRIYEQYF,TRBJ2-7,-,TRBV5-1,few
TGTGCCAGCAGTCCGACAGGGTTGGGAGGTCAGCCCCAGCATTTT,CASSPTGLGGQPQHF,TRBJ1-5,TRBD1,TRBV6-2/TRBV6-3,-
TGTGCCAGCAGCCAAGAAGACTCCCTTAGCGGACGGTGGGAGAAGACCCAGTACTTC,CASSQEDSLSGRWEKTQYF,TRBJ2-5,-,TRBV14,-
TGTGCCAGCAGCCAGCCAGGAGGCGGCACTGAAGCTTTCTTT,CASSQPGGGTEAFF,TRBJ1-1,-,TRBV3-1,-
TGTGCCAGCAGTTTAAGGGACAGGGACAATGAGCAGTTCTTC,CASSLRDRDNEQFF,TRBJ2-1,TRBD1,TRBV12-3/TRBV12-4,few
TGTGCCAGCAGCTCGTCGACAGGGGCCTACGAGCAGTACTTC,CASSSSTGAYEQYF,TRBJ2-7,TRBD1,TRBV7-9,-
TGCAGCGTTACTAGTAGGTACACTGAAGCTTTCTTT,CSVTSRYTEAFF,TRBJ1-1,-,TRBV29-1,few
TGCGCCAGCAGCTTGGTACAGGGCTCTGGATCCCTCGTGCGAAACACTGAAGCTTTCTTT,CASSLVQGSGSLVRNTEAFF,TRBJ1-1,-,TRBV5-1,-
TGTGCCAGCAGCACTTCTAGCGGGACCTACGAGCAGTACTTC,CASSTSSGTYEQYF,TRBJ2-7,TRBD2,TRBV7-2,few
TGTGCCGGAGCGGGGAGTATGGGCTATGGCTACACCTTC,CAGAGSMGYGYTF,TRBJ1-2,-,TRBV28,many
TGTGCCAGCAGCGCCGTCGGGAAGGGCGGGGAGCTGTTTTTT,CASSAVGKGGELFF,TRBJ2-2,-,TRBV9,-